This T cell receptor beta chain originates from a study of T cell responses to AZD1222 COVID-19 vaccine. Comments on this clone: Its antigen is still unknown.

Repertoires were generated with immunoSEQ multiplex PCR, while TCRdb's copy carries only in-frame clones and drops some. The sample has some 150,000 clones, around 90% seen once. Broader study findings: Donor demographics were predominantly white British with a female majority; clonal diversity may be underestimated. Unmutated variant regions reportedly attract nearly half of all spike-specific TCRs. In all cases, repertoires were sampled only after the peak T cell response. At study baseline, merely five or six AZD1222 recipients were seropositive.

The CDR3 extends over 15 amino acids. Germline CDR1 and CDR2: SNHLY and FYNNEI. V was clipped by 10 bases and J by 0 bases, with 17 bases between them. V and J are TRBV2 and TRBJ2-3, with D possibly being TRBD1 (6 bases). This specimen was peripheral blood, taken on day 0 of MenACWY control vaccination. The sequence derives from an adult in good health. Written as DNA, the CDR3 is TGTGCCACTACCGACAGGAGCGATAGCACAGATACGCAGTATTTT. Its protein is CATTDRSDSTDTQYF.